The source of this T cell receptor beta chain is a study of T cell responses to AZD1222 COVID-19 vaccine. The CDR3 extends over 14 amino acids. CDR1 is SEHNR, CDR2 FQNEAQ, per germline (reference sequence). Trimming pared 1 base from V and 10 bases from J, leaving 16 bases between. Only in-frame clones appear in the TCRdb table, and some are missing; sequencing was by immunoSEQ multiplex PCR. The sample carries 15,000 to 19,000 clones, roughly nine tenths recorded once. The J gene is TRBJ1-2, the V gene TRBV7-9, with D possibly being TRBD1 (6 bases). This receptor was identified in an adult who received the AZD1222 COVID-19 vaccine. Sequences were derived from peripheral blood, sampled 28 days after the second AZD1222 dose. The CDR3 DNA is TGTGCCAGCAGCTTAGGTCTCGGAGGGGGAGACTACACCTTC. Translation: CASSLGLGGGDYTF.